The clone carrying this TCR beta chain was seen more than once but under ten times. V lost 3 bases, J lost 4 bases, and 15 bases lay in between. The CDR3 totals 15 residues. Unique-molecular-identifier-tagged TCR beta cDNA libraries were used. MiXCR, run by TCRdb on the PCR reads, gives a single entry per CDR3 protein. The table records under 200,000 distinct CDR3 sequences, approximately 35% of them present only once. This entry belongs to a study of post-analysis software for immune sequencing data. The chain has TRBV12-3 or TRBV12-4 and TRBJ2-5; D possibly corresponds to TRBD2 (6 bases). This receptor was taken from a girl aged 5-17 years with multiple sclerosis. Sequences were derived from blood, sampled after autologous hematopoietic stem cell transplantation. Here the CDR3 DNA reads TGTGCCAGCAGTTTGGCGGGGAGCGGAGCAGAGACCCAGTACTTC. Its protein product is CASSLAGSGAETQYF.